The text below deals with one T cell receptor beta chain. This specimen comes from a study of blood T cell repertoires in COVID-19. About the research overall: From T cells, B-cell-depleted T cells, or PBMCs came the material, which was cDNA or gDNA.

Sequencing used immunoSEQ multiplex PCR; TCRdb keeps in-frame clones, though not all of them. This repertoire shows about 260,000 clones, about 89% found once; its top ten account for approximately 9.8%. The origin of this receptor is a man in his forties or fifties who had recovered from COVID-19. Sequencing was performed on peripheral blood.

For the CDR3, the DNA is TGTGCCAGCAGTGACAGGGTTAACAATGAGCAGTTCTTC. It is translated as CASSDRVNNEQFF. The V call is TRBV27, the J call TRBJ2-1, with TRBD1 matching 7 bases. This CDR3 has 13 residues. V shed 5 bases, J shed 5 bases, and the junction held 3 bases outside the gene matches. Germline V gene sequence: CDR1 MNHEY, CDR2 SMNVEV (reference sequence).